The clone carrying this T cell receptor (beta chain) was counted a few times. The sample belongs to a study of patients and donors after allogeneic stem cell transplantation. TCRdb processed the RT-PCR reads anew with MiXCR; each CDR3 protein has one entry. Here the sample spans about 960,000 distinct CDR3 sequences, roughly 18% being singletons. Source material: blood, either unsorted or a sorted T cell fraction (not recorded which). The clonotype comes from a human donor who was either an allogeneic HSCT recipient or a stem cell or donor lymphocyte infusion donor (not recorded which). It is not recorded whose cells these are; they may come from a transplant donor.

The CDR3: CSARYPGADTQYF. The CDR3 nucleotides are TGCAGTGCTAGATACCCAGGGGCAGATACGCAGTATTTT. The V and J genes are TRBV20-1 and TRBJ2-3, with D tentatively TRBD1 (6 bases). This CDR3 spans 13 amino acids. V lost 2 bases and J lost 4, with 10 bases in between. CDR1 and CDR2 from the germline V gene are DFQATT and SNEGSKA (reference sequence).